This TCR beta chain derives from a study of T cell repertoires in cytomegalovirus infection. Study in general: Indicated by public TCR beta signatures were CMV infection and matching HLA type.

Study-wide findings and caveats: HLA-C-restricted CMV-specific TCR beta clonotypes prevailed in the ex vivo response.

MiXCR was run by TCRdb on the reads, yielding one entry per CDR3 protein. The data contain approximately 500,000 distinct CDR3 sequences, 10% to 12% of them singletons. Trimming cost V 4 bases and J 3 bases, with 16 bases left between them. Germline V gene data show CDR1 as SGHVS and CDR2 as FQNEAQ. The CDR3 loop spans 16 amino acids. In its sample, this clonotype was seen many times. Its antigen is unidentified. The V call is TRBV7-8, the J call TRBJ2-1; no firm D call. This sequence was found in a human donor in good health (CMV status not recorded). Some clones in this sample may be carry-over from other donors' samples. Sequenced sample: PBMCs. The CDR3 DNA sequence: TGTGCCAGCAGCTACCCACCTCGAACGAGCTACAATGAGCAGTTCTTC. This sequence encodes CASSYPPRTSYNEQFF.